This T cell receptor (beta chain) was profiled in a study of T cells after yellow fever vaccination. The sample holds one count of this clonotype. The CDR3 is made up of 16 amino acids. Germline trimming cut 6 bases from V and 2 bases from J; bases unmatched to any gene: 10. Germline CDR1 is MNHNS and CDR2 is SASEGT. TCRdb recomputed calls from the 5' RACE reads with MiXCR, one row per CDR3 protein. Of about 500,000 distinct CDR3 sequences in the sample, about a sixth are singletons; the top ten hold approximately 15%. The sequencing used PBMCs, collected 5 to 6 days after the first yellow fever vaccination. This chain links TRBV6-1 with TRBJ2-3; TRBD2 aligns across 8 bases. The TCR comes from a young man who received the YFV17D yellow fever vaccine. The CDR3: CASRSILAEHTDTQYF. In DNA, the CDR3 is TGTGCCAGCAGGTCAATACTAGCGGAACACACAGATACGCAGTATTTT.